This T cell receptor (beta chain) was profiled in a study of cytomegalovirus exposure and HLA in healthy donors. Germline CDR1 GTSNPN, CDR2 SVGIG (reference sequence). The ends lost 8 bases at V and 3 bases at J; junction bases unmatched: 10. The CDR3 loop spans 13 amino acids. Comments on this clone: The sample holds other DNA sequences that translate to the same CDR3.

PCR involved 60 Vbeta and 13 Jbeta primers. Assay used: immunoSEQ multiplex PCR; TCRdb lists only in-frame clones, some missing. The table shows under 50,000 clones, with about 66% occurring only once. This clonotype was obtained from a man between 45 and 60 years old in good health and CMV-seropositive. The source material was PBMCs. The chain has TRBV30 and TRBJ2-7, with TRBD1 identical over 7 bases. The CDR3 spells CALLSRDSYEQYF. As DNA, the CDR3 is TGTGCCCTGTTATCCCGGGACAGCTACGAGCAGTACTTC.